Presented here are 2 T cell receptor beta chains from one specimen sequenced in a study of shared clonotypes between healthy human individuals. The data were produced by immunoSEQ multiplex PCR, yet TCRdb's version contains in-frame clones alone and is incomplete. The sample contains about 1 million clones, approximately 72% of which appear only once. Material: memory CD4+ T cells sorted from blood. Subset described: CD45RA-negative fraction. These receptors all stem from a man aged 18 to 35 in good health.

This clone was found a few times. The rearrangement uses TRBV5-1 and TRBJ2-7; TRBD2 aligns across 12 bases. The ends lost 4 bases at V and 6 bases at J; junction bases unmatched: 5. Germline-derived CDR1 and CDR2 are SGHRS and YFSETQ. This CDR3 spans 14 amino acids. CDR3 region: CASSGGLAGPEQYF. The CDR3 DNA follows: TGCGCCAGCAGCGGGGGACTAGCGGGCCCCGAGCAGTACTTC.

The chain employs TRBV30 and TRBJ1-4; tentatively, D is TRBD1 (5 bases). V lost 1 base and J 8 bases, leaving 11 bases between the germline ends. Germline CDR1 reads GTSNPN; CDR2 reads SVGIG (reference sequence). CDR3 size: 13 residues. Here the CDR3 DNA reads TGTGCCTGGAGTGGTGGGGGTACAGAAAAACTGTTTTTT. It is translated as CAWSGGGTEKLFF.